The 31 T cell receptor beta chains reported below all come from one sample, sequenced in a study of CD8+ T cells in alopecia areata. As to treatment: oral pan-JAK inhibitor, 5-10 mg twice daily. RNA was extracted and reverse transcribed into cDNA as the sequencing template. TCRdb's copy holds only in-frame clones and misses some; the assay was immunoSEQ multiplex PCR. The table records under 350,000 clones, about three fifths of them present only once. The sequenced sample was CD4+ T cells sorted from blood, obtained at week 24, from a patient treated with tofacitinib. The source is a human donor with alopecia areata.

This CDR3 is CAWSGFPGIQPQHF. The CDR3 DNA is TGTGCCTGGAGTGGGTTTCCGGGGATCCAGCCCCAGCATTTT. The V and J genes are TRBV30 and TRBJ1-5; the D is unclear. Per the germline V gene, CDR1 is GTSNPN and CDR2 is SVGIG (reference sequence). The length of the CDR3 is 14 residues. The V gene lost 1 base and the J gene lost 7 bases, with 14 bases spanning the gap.

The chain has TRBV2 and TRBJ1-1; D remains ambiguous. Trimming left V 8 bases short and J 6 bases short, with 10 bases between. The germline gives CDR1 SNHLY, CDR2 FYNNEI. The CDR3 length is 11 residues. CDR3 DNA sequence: TGTGCCAGCGGGAAAACTCCTGAAGCTTTCTTT. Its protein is CASGKTPEAFF.

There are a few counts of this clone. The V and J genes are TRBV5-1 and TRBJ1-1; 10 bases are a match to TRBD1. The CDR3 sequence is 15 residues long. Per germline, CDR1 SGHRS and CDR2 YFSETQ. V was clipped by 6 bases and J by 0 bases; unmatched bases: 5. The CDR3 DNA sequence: TGCGCCAGCACCCTGACAGGGGGCTTGAACACTGAAGCTTTCTTT. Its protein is CASTLTGGLNTEAFF.

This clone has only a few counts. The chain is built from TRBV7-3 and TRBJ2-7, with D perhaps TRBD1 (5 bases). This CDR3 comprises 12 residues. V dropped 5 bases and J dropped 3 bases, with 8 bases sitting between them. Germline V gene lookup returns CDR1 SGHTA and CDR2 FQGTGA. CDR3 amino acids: CASSLQGYEQYF. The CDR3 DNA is TGTGCCAGCAGCCTTCAGGGCTACGAGCAGTACTTC.

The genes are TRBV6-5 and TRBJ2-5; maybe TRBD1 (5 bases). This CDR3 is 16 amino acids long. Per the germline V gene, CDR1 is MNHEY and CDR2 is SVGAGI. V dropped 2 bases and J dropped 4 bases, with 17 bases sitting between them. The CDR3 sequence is CASSYAEVQGAETQYF. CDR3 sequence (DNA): TGTGCCAGCAGTTACGCCGAGGTGCAGGGCGCAGAGACCCAGTACTTC.

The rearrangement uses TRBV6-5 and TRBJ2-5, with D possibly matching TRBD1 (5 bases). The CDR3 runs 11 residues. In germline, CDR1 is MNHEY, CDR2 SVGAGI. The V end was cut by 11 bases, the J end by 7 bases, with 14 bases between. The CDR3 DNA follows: TGTGCCTCAGGGAAAGTCGGGACCCAGTACTTC. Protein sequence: CASGKVGTQYF.

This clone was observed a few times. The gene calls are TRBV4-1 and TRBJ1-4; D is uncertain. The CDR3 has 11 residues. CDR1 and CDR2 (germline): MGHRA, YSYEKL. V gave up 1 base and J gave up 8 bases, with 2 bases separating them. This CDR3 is CASSQGEKLFF. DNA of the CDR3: TGCGCCAGCAGCCAAGGGGAAAAACTGTTTTTT.

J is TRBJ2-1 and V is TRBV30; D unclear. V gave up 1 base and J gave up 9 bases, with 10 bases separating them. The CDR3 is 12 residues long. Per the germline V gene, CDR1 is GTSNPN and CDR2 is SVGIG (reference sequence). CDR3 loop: CAWSDWRPEQFF. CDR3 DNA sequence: TGTGCCTGGAGTGACTGGCGTCCTGAGCAGTTCTTC.

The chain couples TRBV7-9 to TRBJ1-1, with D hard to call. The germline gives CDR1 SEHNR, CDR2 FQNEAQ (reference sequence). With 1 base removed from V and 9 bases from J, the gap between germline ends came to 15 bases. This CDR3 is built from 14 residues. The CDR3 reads CASSLGEWADQAFF. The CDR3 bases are TGTGCCAGCAGCTTAGGGGAGTGGGCAGATCAAGCTTTCTTT.

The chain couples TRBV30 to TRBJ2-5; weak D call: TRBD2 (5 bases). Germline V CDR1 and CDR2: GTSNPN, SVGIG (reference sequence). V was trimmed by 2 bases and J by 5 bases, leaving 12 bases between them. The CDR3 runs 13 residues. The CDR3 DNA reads TGTGCCTGGAGTAGGCAGGAGGCCGAGACCCAGTACTTC. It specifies CAWSRQEAETQYF.

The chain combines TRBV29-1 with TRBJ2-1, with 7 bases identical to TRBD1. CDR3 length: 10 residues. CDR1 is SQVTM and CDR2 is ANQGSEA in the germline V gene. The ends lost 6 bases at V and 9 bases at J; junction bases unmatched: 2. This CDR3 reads CSVQGFEQFF. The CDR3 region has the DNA TGCAGCGTACAGGGGTTTGAGCAGTTCTTC.

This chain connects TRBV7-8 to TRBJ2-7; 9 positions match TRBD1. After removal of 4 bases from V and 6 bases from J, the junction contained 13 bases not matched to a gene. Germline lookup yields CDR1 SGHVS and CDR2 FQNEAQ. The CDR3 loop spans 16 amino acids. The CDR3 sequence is CASSYQPRDRDSEQYF. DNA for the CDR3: TGTGCCAGCAGCTACCAGCCCCGGGACAGGGATAGCGAGCAGTACTTC. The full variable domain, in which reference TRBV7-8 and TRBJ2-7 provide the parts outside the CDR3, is GAGVSQSPRYKVAKRGQDVALRCDPISGHVSLFWYQQALGQGPEFLTYFQNEAQLDKSGLPSDRFFAERPEGSVSTLKIQRTQQEDSAVYLCASSYQPRDRDSEQYFGPGTRLTVT.

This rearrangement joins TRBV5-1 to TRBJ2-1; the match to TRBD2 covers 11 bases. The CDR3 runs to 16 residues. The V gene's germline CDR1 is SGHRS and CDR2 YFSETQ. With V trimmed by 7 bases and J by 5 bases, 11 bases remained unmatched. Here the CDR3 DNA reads TGCGCCAGCGGAGGGGCTAGCGGGGGGCGGCACAATGAGCAGTTCTTC. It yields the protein CASGGASGGRHNEQFF.

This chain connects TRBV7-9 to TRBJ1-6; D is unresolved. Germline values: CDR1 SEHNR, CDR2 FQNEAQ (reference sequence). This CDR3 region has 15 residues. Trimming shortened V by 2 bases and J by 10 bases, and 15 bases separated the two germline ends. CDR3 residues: CASSLSGGVGSPLHF. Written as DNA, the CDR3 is TGTGCCAGCAGCTTATCAGGTGGCGTTGGGTCACCCCTCCACTTT.

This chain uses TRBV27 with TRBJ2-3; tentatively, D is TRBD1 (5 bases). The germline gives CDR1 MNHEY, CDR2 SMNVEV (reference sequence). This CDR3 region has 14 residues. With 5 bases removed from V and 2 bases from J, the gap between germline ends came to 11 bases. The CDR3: CASSHTGDTDTQYF. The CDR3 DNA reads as TGTGCCAGCAGTCATACAGGCGACACAGATACGCAGTATTTT.

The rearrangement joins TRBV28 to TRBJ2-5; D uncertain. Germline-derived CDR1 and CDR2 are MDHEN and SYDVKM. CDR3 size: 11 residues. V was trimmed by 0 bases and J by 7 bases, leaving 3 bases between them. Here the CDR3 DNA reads TGTGCCAGCAGTTTATGGGGGACCCAGTACTTC. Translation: CASSLWGTQYF.

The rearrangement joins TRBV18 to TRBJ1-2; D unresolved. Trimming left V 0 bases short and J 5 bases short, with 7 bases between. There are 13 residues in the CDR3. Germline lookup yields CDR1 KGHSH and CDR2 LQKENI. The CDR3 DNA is TGTGCCAGCTCACCACCGGGTGGATATGGCTACACCTTC. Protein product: CASSPPGGYGYTF.

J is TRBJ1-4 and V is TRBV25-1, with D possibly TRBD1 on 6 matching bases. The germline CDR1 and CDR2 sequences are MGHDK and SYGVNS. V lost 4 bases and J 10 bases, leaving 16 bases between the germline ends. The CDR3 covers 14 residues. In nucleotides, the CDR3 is TGTGCCAGCAGTGTTGTCAGGGAAGGGGGAAAACTGTTTTTT. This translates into CASSVVREGGKLFF.

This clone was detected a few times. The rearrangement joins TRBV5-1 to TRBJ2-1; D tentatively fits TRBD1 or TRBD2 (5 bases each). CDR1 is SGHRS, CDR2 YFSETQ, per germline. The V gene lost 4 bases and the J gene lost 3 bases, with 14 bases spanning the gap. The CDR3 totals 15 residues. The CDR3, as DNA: TGCGCCAGCAGCCCCGGGACCCTCCTCTACAATGAGCAGTTCTTC. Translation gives CASSPGTLLYNEQFF. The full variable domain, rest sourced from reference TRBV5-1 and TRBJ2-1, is KAGVTQTPRYLIKTRGQQVTLSCSPISGHRSVSWYQQTPGQGLQFLFEYFSETQRNKGNFPGRFSGRQFSNSRSEMNVSTLELGDSALYLCASSPGTLLYNEQFFGPGTRLTVL.

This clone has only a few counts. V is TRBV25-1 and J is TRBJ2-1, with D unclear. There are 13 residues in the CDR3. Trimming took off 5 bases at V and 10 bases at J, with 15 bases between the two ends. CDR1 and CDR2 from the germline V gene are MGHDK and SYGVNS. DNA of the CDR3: TGTGCCAGCAGTAGACTCTTACCACCCGAGCAGTTCTTC. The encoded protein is CASSRLLPPEQFF.

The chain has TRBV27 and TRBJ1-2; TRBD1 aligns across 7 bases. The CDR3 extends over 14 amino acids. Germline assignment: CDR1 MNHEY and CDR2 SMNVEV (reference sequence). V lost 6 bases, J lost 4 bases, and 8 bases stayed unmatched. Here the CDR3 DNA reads TGTGCCAGCAGCCCCGGTACAGGGGCCTATGGCTACACCTTC. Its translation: CASSPGTGAYGYTF.

DNA for the CDR3: TGTGCCAGCAGCCCACGAGGGACCGTCTTTGAGACCCAGTACTTC. It codes for CASSPRGTVFETQYF. The chain joins TRBV7-2 to TRBJ2-5, with D perhaps being TRBD1 or TRBD2 (5 bases each). Germline assignment: CDR1 SGHTA and CDR2 FQGNSA. V was clipped by 5 bases and J by 5 bases, with 18 bases between them. The CDR3 runs 15 residues.

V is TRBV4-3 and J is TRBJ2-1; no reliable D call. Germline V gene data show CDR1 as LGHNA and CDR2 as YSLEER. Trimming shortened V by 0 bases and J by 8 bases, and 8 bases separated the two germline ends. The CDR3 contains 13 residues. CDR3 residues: CASSQDRSDEQFF. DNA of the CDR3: TGCGCCAGCAGCCAAGATCGCAGCGATGAGCAGTTCTTC.

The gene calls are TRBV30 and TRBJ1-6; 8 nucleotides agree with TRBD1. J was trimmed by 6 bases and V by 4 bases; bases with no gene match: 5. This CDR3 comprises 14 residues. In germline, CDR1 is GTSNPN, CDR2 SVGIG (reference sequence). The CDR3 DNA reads TGTGCCTGGAATGGACAGGGACCTAATTCACCCCTCCACTTT. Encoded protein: CAWNGQGPNSPLHF. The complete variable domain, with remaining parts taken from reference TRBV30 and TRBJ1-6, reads SQTIHQWPATLVQPVGSPLSLECTVEGTSNPNLYWYRQAAGRGLQLLFYSVGIGQISSEVPQNLSASRPQDRQFILSSKKLLLSDSGFYLCAWNGQGPNSPLHFGNGTRLTVT.

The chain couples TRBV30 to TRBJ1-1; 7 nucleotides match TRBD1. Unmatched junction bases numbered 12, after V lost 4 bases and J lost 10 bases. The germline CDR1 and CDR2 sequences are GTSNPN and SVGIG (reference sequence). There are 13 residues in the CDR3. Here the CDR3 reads CAWTGTQTGPAFF. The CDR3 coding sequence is TGTGCCTGGACTGGTACACAGACAGGGCCAGCTTTCTTT.

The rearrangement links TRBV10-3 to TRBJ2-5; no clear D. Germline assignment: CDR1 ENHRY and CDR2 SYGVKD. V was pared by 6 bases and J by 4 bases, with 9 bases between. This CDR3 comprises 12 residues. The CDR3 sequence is CAISASGETQYF. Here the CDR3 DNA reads TGTGCCATCAGCGCTAGTGGAGAGACCCAGTACTTC.

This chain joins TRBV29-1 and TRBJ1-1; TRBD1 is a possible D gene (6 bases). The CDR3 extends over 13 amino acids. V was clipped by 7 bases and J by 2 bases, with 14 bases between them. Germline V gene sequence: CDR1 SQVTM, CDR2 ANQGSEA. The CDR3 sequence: CSARTDRNTEAFF. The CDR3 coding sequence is TGCAGCGCAAGGACAGACCGAAACACTGAAGCTTTCTTT. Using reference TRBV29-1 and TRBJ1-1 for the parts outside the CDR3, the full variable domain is SAVISQKPSRDICQRGTSLTIQCQVDSQVTMMFWYRQQPGQSLTLIATANQGSEATYESGFVIDKFPISRPNLTFSTLTVSNMSPEDSSIYLCSARTDRNTEAFFGQGTRLTVV.

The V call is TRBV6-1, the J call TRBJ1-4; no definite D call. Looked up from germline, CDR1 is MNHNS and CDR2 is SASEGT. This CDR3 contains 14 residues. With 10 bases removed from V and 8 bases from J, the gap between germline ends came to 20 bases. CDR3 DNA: TGTGCCACCAACCCTCCCGGGCGGGGAGAAAAACTGTTTTTT. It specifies CATNPPGRGEKLFF.

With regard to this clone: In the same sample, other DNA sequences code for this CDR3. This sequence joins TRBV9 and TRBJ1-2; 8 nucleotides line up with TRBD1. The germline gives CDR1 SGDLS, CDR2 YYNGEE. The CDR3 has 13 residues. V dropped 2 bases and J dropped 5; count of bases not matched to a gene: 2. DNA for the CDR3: TGTGCCAGCAGCGTGGACAGGGATTATGGCTACACCTTC. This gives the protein CASSVDRDYGYTF.

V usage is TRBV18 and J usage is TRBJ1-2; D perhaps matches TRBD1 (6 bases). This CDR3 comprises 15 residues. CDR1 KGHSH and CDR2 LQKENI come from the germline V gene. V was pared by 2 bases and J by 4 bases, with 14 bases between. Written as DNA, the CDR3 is TGTGCCAGCTCACCATTCGAGGGGGGATCCTATGGCTACACCTTC. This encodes CASSPFEGGSYGYTF.

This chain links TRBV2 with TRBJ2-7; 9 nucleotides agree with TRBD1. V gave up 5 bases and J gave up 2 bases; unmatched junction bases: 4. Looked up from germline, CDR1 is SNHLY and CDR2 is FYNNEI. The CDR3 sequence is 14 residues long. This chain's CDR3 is CASSYGQGPYEQYF. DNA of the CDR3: TGTGCCAGCAGTTACGGACAGGGGCCCTACGAGCAGTACTTC.